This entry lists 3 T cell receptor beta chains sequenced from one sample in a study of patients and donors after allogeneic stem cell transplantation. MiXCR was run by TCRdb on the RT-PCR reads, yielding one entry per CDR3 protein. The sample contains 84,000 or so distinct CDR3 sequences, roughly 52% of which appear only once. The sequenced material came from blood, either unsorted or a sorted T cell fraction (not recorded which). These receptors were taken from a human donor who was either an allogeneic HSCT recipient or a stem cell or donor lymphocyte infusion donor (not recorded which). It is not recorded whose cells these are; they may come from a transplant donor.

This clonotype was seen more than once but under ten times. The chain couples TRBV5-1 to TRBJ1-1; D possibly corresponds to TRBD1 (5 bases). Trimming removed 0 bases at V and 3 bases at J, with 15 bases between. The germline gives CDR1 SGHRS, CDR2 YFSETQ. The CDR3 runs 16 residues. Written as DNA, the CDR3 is TGCGCCAGCAGCTTGGGGGGCGTCTGGGTGGACACTGAAGCTTTCTTT. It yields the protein CASSLGGVWVDTEAFF.

The CDR3 loop reads CASSPQPMGAYTF. The CDR3 DNA reads as TGTGCCAGCAGTCCCCAACCGATGGGGGCCTACACCTTC. This chain links TRBV27 with TRBJ1-2, with D possibly matching TRBD1 (6 bases). V lost 5 bases to trimming and J lost 10 bases, with 17 bases between them. The CDR3 totals 13 residues. Germline-derived CDR1 and CDR2 are MNHEY and SMNVEV (reference sequence).

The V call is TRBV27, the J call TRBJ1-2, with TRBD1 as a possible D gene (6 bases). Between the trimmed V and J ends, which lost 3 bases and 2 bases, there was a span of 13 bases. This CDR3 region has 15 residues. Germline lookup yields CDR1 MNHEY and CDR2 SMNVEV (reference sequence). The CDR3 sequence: CASSLVPGQNYGYTF. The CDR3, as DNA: TGTGCCAGCAGTTTGGTACCTGGACAGAACTATGGCTACACCTTC.